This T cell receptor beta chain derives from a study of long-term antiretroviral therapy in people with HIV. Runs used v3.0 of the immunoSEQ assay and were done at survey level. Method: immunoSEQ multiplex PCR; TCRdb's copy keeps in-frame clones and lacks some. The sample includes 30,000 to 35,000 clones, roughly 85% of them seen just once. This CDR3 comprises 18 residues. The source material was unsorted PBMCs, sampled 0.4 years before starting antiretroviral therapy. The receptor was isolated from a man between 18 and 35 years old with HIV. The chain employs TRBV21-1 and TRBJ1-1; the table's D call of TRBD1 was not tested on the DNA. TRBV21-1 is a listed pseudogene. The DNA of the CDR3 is TGTGCCAGCAGCCCCCATGGGGACAGGGAGGCTGTGGGGACTGAAGCTTTCTTT. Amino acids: CASSPHGDREAVGTEAFF.